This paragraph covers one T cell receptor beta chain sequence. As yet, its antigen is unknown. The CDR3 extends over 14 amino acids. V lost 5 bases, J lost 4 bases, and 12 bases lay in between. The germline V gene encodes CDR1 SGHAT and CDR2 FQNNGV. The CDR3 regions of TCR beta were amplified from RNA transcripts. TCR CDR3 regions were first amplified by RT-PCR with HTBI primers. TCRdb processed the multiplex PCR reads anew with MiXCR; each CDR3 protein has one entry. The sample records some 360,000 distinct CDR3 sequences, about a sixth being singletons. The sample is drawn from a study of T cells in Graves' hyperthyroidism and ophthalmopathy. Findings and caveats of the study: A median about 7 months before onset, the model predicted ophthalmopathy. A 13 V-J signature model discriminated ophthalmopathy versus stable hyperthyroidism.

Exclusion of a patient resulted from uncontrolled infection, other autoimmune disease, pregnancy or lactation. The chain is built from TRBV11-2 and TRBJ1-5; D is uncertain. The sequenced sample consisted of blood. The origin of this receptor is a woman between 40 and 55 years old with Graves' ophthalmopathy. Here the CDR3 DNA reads TGTGCCAGCAGCCACGGGAAGAGTAATCAGCCCCAGCATTTT. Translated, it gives CASSHGKSNQPQHF.